Shown below are 20 T cell receptor beta chains from a single sample sequenced in a study of blood T cells in healthy people across ages. The use of a sample-barcoded 5' primer and a J-beta primer mix characterized a second PCR of roughly 7 to 11 cycles. One entry per CDR3 protein, called by TCRdb with MiXCR from the 5' RACE reads. Of around 500,000 distinct CDR3 sequences in the sample, around 48% were seen once. Sequenced sample: blood. Receptors originate from a man aged 80 or over in good health.

At least ten counts were recorded for this clonotype. The chain uses TRBV6-6 and TRBJ2-5; 11 bases line up with TRBD2. Germline V gene sequence: CDR1 MNHNY, CDR2 SVGAGI (reference sequence). J was trimmed by 0 bases and V by 8 bases; bases with no gene match: 11. The CDR3 covers 17 residues. CDR3 residues: CASAIRLAGINQETQYF. Written as DNA, the CDR3 is TGTGCCAGCGCGATAAGACTAGCGGGAATCAACCAAGAGACCCAGTACTTC.

This sequence joins TRBV2 and TRBJ1-5; D not resolved. The CDR3 length is 14 residues. The ends were cut back, 7 bases at V and 3 bases at J, with 13 bases in the middle. Germline V lookup: CDR1 SNHLY, CDR2 FYNNEI. CDR3 nucleotide sequence: TGTGCCAGCACCATAAGGCGGGACAATCAGCCCCAGCATTTT. This translates into CASTIRRDNQPQHF.

This clonotype showed up just once. The rearrangement joins TRBV7-2 to TRBJ2-3; unclear D gene. This CDR3 comprises 14 residues. The germline V gene encodes CDR1 SGHTA and CDR2 FQGNSA. The ends were cut back, 4 bases at V and 0 bases at J, with 8 bases in the middle. The chain's CDR3 is CASSSLSSTDTQYF. The CDR3 DNA follows: TGTGCCAGCAGCTCCCTCAGCAGCACAGATACGCAGTATTTT. The complete variable domain, with remaining parts taken from reference TRBV7-2 and TRBJ2-3, reads GAGVSQSPSNKVTEKGKDVELRCDPISGHTALYWYRQSLGQGLEFLIYFQGNSAPDKSGLPSDRFSAERTGGSVSTLTIQRTQQEDSAVYLCASSSLSSTDTQYFGPGTRLTVL.

This clonotype was detected many times. This sequence joins TRBV20-1 and TRBJ2-7, with TRBD1 as a possible D gene (6 bases). V was pared by 2 bases and J by 2 bases, with 13 bases between. Germline CDR1 DFQATT, CDR2 SNEGSKA (reference sequence). The CDR3 has 14 amino acids. The CDR3 DNA follows: TGCAGTGCTAGACCTGGGCAGGGGACCTACGAGCAGTACTTC. This codes for CSARPGQGTYEQYF.

This clonotype occurred a few times. V and J are TRBV7-2 and TRBJ2-5; D is ambiguous. CDR1 is SGHTA and CDR2 is FQGNSA in the germline V gene. CDR3 length equals 16 residues. Deletions cut 1 base from V and 5 bases from J, with 17 bases between. The CDR3: CASSLEPGWAWETQYF. In DNA, the CDR3 is TGTGCCAGCAGCTTAGAACCCGGGTGGGCATGGGAGACCCAGTACTTC.

The rearrangement uses TRBV7-9 and TRBJ1-6; D not certain. V was shortened by 4 bases and J by 5 bases, with 12 bases between the two germline ends. This CDR3 spans 15 amino acids. Germline V gene lookup returns CDR1 SEHNR and CDR2 FQNEAQ (reference sequence). The CDR3 here is CASSSRAPNNSPLHF. The CDR3 DNA follows: TGTGCCAGCAGCTCAAGGGCCCCTAATAATTCACCCCTCCACTTT.

The rearrangement uses TRBV19 and TRBJ1-2; D uncertain. This CDR3 region has 18 residues. V lost 3 bases to trimming and J lost 4 bases, with 24 bases between them. Germline loops: CDR1 LNHDA, CDR2 SQIVND (reference sequence). The CDR3 protein is CASSMIPNYSRTGYGYTF. The CDR3 DNA reads as TGTGCCAGTAGTATGATCCCCAATTACAGCAGGACGGGCTATGGCTACACCTTC. Full variable domain (rest looked up from reference TRBV19 and TRBJ1-2): DGGITQSPKYLFRKEGQNVTLSCEQNLNHDAMYWYRQDPGQGLRLIYYSQIVNDFQKGDIAEGYSVSREKKESFPLTVTSAQKNPTAFYLCASSMIPNYSRTGYGYTFGSGTRLTVV.

This clonotype appeared a single time. The V call is TRBV12-3 or TRBV12-4, the J call TRBJ2-1, with TRBD1 matching 10 bases. The ends lost 8 bases at V and 13 bases at J; junction bases unmatched: 17. The length of the CDR3 is 15 residues. CDR3 nucleotide sequence: TGTGCCAGCGCTAGGGGGACAGGGGCGAAAGAGACCCAGTTCTTC. Its protein product is CASARGTGAKETQFF.

This clonotype was counted between two and nine times. J is TRBJ2-3 and V is TRBV6-6, with 7 bases lining up with TRBD1. CDR1 is MNHNY, CDR2 SVGAGI, per germline (reference sequence). This CDR3 is built from 15 residues. After removal of 4 bases from V and 1 base from J, the junction contained 5 bases not matched to a gene. The chain's CDR3 is CASSWGTVGTDTQYF. CDR3 nucleotide sequence: TGTGCCAGCAGTTGGGGGACAGTGGGCACAGATACGCAGTATTTT.

V and J are TRBV6-2 or TRBV6-3 and TRBJ2-6; D uncertain. The CDR3 is 14 amino acids. Trimming pared 6 bases from V and 1 base from J, leaving 7 bases between. Germline V gives CDR1 MNHEY, CDR2 SVGEGT. The CDR3 DNA sequence: TGTGCCAGCAGGAGTGGTTCTGGGGCCAACGTCCTGACTTTC. Encoded protein: CASRSGSGANVLTF.

This clonotype was recorded a few times. The V call is TRBV29-1, the J call TRBJ1-1; a possible D gene is TRBD1 (6 bases). The CDR3 has 13 amino acids. V was shortened by 1 base and J by 6 bases, with 12 bases between the two germline ends. CDR1 is SQVTM and CDR2 is ANQGSEA in the germline V gene. CDR3 protein: CSVEGEGGAEAFF. CDR3 nucleotide sequence: TGCAGCGTTGAAGGAGAAGGGGGGGCTGAAGCTTTCTTT.

This clonotype was counted between two and nine times. The rearrangement uses TRBV27 and TRBJ1-1; D may be TRBD1 (5 bases). The CDR3 is made up of 14 amino acids. The V end lost 8 bases, the J end lost 5 bases, and 18 bases lay between the germline ends. The germline CDR1 and CDR2 sequences are MNHEY and SMNVEV (reference sequence). CDR3 sequence reads: CASHRGGVGTEAFF. The CDR3 DNA reads as TGTGCCAGCCATAGGGGCGGGGTTGGAACTGAAGCTTTCTTT.

The rearrangement uses TRBV20-1 and TRBJ2-5; D not resolved. Trimming shortened V by 1 base and J by 7 bases, and 13 bases separated the two germline ends. The CDR3 has 13 amino acids. The V gene's germline CDR1 is DFQATT and CDR2 SNEGSKA (reference sequence). The CDR3 spells CSARGASMGTQYF. The DNA for the CDR3 is TGCAGTGCTAGAGGGGCTAGTATGGGGACCCAGTACTTC.

The chain has TRBV3-1 and TRBJ2-3; 7 bases match TRBD2. This CDR3 region has 19 residues. V shed 1 base and J 3 bases; nucleotides not matched to a gene: 16. Germline CDR1 is LGHDT and CDR2 is YNNKEL (reference sequence). CDR3 DNA sequence: TGTGCCAGCAGCCAAGCAATTGCTGTGGGCGGGAGCCTGACAGATACGCAGTATTTT. Encoded protein: CASSQAIAVGGSLTDTQYF.

This clonotype was counted only a few times. The V call is TRBV7-2, the J call TRBJ2-7; TRBD1 matches 9 bases. V shed 1 base and J 5 bases; nucleotides not matched to a gene: 3. Per germline, CDR1 SGHTA and CDR2 FQGNSA. CDR3 length: 14 residues. The CDR3 is CASSLDRGRDEQYF. CDR3 DNA sequence: TGTGCCAGCAGCTTAGACAGGGGGCGCGACGAGCAGTACTTC.

This clonotype was detected ten times or more. The chain uses TRBV6-5 and TRBJ2-3, with D perhaps matching TRBD2 (6 bases). CDR1 and CDR2 (germline): MNHEY, SVGAGI. V was clipped by 8 bases and J by 4 bases, with 19 bases between them. This CDR3 region has 15 residues. CDR3 sequence (DNA): TGTGCCAGCGCTCGGGGAGGCAGGTGGTCAGATACGCAGTATTTT. This codes for CASARGGRWSDTQYF.

V is TRBV7-2 and J is TRBJ2-5, with 8 bases matching TRBD2. The CDR3 loop spans 14 amino acids. The J segment lost 3 bases and the V segment lost 3 bases, leaving 3 bases of the junction unmatched. Germline V gene sequence: CDR1 SGHTA, CDR2 FQGNSA. CDR3 region: CASSFNGGEETQYF. The CDR3 DNA sequence: TGTGCCAGCAGCTTCAACGGGGGGGAAGAGACCCAGTACTTC.

The chain's CDR3 is CASGTAVPEQYF. The CDR3 bases are TGTGCCAGCGGGACAGCGGTTCCCGAGCAGTACTTC. The V and J genes are TRBV27 and TRBJ2-4; TRBD1 matches 7 bases. The DNA end is more similar to TRBJ2-7, so the J call may be wrong. The CDR3 length is 12 residues. Germline-derived CDR1 and CDR2 are MNHEY and SMNVEV (reference sequence).

V usage is TRBV28 and J usage is TRBJ1-5; D is undetermined. The CDR3 length is 13 residues. The germline V gene encodes CDR1 MDHEN and CDR2 SYDVKM. V lost 6 bases and J lost 1, with 7 bases in between. Here the CDR3 DNA reads TGTGCCAGCAGGAAAGAGAGCAATCAGCCCCAGCATTTT. It codes for CASRKESNQPQHF.

The V gene is TRBV3-1, the J gene TRBJ2-7; D might be TRBD2 (5 bases). This CDR3 contains 15 residues. Trimming took off 0 bases at V and 0 bases at J, with 9 bases between the two ends. Per germline, CDR1 LGHDT and CDR2 YNNKEL (reference sequence). In DNA, the CDR3 is TGTGCCAGCAGCCAAGATGGAGGCAGCTCCTACGAGCAGTACTTC. Its protein product is CASSQDGGSSYEQYF.